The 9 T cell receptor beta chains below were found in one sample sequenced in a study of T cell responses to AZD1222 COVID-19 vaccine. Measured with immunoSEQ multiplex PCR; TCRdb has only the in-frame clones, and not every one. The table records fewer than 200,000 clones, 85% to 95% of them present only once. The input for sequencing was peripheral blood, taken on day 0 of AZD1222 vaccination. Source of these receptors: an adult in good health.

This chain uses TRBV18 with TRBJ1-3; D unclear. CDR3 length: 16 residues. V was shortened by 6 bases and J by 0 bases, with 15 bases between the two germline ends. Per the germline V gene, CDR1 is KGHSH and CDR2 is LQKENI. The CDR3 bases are TGTGCCAGCTCCCAAGGAACAGTCCGCTCTGGAAACACCATATATTTT. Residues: CASSQGTVRSGNTIYF.

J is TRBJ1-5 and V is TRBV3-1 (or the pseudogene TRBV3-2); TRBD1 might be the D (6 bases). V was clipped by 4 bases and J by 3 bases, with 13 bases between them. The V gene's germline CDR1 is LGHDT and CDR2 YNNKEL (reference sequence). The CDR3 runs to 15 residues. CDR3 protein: CASSRGTQDNQPQHF. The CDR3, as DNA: TGTGCCAGCAGCCGAGGGACACAGGACAATCAGCCCCAGCATTTT.

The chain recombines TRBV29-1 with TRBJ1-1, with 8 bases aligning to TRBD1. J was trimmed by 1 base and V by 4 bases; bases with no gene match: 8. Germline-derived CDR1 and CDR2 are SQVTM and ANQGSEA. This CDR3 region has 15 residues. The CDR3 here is CSVVVRGLENTEAFF. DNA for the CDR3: TGCAGCGTTGTTGTCAGGGGGCTTGAGAACACTGAAGCTTTCTTT.

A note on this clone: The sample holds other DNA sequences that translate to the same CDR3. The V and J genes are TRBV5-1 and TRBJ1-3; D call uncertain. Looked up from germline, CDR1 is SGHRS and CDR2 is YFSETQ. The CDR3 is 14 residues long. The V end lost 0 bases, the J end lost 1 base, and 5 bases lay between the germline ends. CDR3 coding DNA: TGCGCCAGCAGCTTGGAAGGGTCTGGAAACACCATATATTTT. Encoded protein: CASSLEGSGNTIYF.

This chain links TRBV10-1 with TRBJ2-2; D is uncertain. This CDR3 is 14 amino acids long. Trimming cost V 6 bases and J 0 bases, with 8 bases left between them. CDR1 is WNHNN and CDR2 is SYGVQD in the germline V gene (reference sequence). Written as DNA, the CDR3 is TGCGCCAGCAGAGAGACTGCGAACACCGGGGAGCTGTTTTTT. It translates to CASRETANTGELFF.

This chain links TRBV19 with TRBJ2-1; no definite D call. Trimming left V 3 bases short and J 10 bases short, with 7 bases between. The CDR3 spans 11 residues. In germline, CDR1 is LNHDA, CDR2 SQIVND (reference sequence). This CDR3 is CASSMGQEQFF. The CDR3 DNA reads TGTGCCAGTAGTATGGGTCAGGAGCAGTTCTTC.

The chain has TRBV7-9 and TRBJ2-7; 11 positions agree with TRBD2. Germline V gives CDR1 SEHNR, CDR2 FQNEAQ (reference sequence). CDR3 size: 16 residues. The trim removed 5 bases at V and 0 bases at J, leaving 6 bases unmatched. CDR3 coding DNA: TGTGCCAGCAGCCCCCGGACTAGCGGGTACTCCTACGAGCAGTACTTC. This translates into CASSPRTSGYSYEQYF.

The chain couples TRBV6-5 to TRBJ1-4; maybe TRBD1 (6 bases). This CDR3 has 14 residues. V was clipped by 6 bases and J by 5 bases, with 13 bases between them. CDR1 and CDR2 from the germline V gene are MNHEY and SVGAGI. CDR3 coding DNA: TGTGCCAGCAGACCGACAGGACTAAATGAAAAACTGTTTTTT. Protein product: CASRPTGLNEKLFF.

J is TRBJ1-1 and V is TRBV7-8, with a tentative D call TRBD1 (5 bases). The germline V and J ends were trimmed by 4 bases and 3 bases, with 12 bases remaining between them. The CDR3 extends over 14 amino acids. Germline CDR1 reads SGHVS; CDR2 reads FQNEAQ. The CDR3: CASSSRGADTEAFF. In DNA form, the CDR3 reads TGTGCCAGCAGCTCCCGGGGCGCGGACACTGAAGCTTTCTTT.